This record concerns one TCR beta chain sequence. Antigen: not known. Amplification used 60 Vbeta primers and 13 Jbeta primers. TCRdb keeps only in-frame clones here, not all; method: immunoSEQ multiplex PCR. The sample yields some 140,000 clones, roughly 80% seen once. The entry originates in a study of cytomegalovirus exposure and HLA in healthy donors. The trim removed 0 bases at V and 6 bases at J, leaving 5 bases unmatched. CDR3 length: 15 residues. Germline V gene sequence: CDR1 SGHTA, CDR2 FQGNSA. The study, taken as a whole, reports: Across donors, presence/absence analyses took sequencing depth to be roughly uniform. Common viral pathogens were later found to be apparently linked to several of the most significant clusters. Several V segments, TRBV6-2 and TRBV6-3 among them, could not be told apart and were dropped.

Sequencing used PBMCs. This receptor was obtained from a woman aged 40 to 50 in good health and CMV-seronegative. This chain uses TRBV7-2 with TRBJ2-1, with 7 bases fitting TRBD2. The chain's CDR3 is CASSLAAGRFNEQFF. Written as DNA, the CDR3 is TGTGCCAGCAGCTTAGCAGCGGGGCGTTTCAATGAGCAGTTCTTC.